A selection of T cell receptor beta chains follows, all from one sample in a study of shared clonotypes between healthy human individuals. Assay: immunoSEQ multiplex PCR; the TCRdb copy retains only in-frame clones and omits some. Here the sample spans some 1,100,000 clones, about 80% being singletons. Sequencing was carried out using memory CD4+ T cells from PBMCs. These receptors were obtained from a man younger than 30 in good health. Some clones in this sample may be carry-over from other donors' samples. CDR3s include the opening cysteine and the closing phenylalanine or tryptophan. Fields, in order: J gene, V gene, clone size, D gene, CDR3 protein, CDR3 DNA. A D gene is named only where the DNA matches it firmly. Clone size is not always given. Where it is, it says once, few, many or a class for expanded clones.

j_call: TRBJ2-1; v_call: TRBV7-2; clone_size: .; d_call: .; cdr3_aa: CASSPPANNEQFF; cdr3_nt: TGTGCCAGCAGCCCGCCAGCGAATAATGAGCAGTTCTTC
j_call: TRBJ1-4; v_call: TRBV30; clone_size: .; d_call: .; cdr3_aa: CAWSGWRDNEKLFF; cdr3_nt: TGTGCCTGGTCAGGTTGGAGAGATAATGAAAAACTGTTTTTT
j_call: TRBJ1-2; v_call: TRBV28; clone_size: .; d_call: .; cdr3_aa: CASSSSTGRYGYTF; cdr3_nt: TGTGCCAGCAGTTCCTCCACAGGGCGTTATGGCTACACCTTC
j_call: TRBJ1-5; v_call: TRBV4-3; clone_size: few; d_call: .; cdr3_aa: CASSQDWSQPQHF; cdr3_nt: TGCGCCAGCAGCCAAGATTGGAGTCAGCCCCAGCATTTT
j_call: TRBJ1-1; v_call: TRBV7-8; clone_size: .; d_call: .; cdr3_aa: CASSFGAAMNTEAFF; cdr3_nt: TGTGCCAGCAGCTTCGGGGCAGCCATGAACACTGAAGCTTTCTTT
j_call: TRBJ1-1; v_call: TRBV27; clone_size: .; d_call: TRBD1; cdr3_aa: CASSGTGGGLGEAFF; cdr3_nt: TGTGCCAGCAGTGGGACAGGGGGAGGGTTAGGTGAAGCTTTCTTT
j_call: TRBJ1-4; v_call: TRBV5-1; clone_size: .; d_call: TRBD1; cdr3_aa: CASSLGLGQVNEKLFF; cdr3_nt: TGCGCCAGCAGTCTCGGACTGGGACAGGTTAATGAAAAACTGTTTTTT
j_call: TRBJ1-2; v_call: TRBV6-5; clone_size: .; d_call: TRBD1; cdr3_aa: CASSGQAYGYTF; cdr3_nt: TGTGCCAGTTCTGGACAGGCCTATGGCTACACCTTC
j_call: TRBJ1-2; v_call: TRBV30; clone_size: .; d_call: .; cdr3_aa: CAWSRAGGYTF; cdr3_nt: TGTGCCTGGAGTCGGGCAGGGGGCTACACCTTC
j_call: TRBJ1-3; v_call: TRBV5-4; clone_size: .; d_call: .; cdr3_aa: CASSVDSLSGNTIYF; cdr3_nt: TGTGCCAGCAGCGTTGACAGCCTCTCTGGAAACACCATATATTTT
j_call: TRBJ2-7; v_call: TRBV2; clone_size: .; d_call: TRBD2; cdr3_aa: CASTGSAGGGSYEQYF; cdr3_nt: TGTGCCAGCACTGGGTCAGCGGGAGGAGGTTCCTACGAGCAGTACTTC
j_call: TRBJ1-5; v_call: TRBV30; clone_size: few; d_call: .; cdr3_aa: CAWSVGGSHQPQHF; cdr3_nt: TGTGCCTGGAGTGTTGGGGGGTCTCATCAGCCCCAGCATTTT
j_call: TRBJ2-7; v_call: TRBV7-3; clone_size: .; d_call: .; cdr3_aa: CASSLTSSNEQYF; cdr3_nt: TGTGCCAGCAGCTTAACCTCCTCTAACGAGCAGTACTTC
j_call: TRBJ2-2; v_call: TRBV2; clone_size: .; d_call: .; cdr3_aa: CASSDPSKSNTGELFF; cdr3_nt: TGTGCCAGCAGCGACCCTAGCAAATCGAACACCGGGGAGCTGTTTTTT
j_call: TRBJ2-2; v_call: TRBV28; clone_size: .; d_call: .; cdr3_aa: CASSIGGGTRTGELFF; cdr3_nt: TGTGCCAGCAGTATAGGAGGCGGGACCAGGACCGGGGAGCTGTTTTTT
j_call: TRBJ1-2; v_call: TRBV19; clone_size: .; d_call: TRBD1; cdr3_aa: CASSGPGTGSNPNYGYTF; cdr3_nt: TGTGCCAGTAGTGGTCCCGGGACAGGATCCAACCCTAACTATGGCTACACCTTC